This T cell receptor beta chain was documented in a study of T-cell memory formation after mild COVID-19. V shed 0 bases and J shed 2 bases, with 20 bases lying between them. The CDR3 is 18 residues long. Using its own MiXCR run on the 5' RACE reads, TCRdb lists one record per CDR3 protein. This table has 100,000 to 150,000 distinct CDR3 sequences, approximately 5.9% appearing once. The V gene is TRBV12-3 or TRBV12-4, the J gene TRBJ2-7; D might be TRBD2 (7 bases). Material: PBMCs or a T cell subset sorted from them (not recorded which). This receptor was obtained from an adult woman who had mild COVID-19 (a few samples of this study predate the infection). Cell type and time point are not known. The chain's CDR3 is CASSLAVGGGTRAYEQYF. CDR3 coding DNA: TGTGCCAGCAGTTTAGCAGTGGGGGGAGGGACAAGGGCCTACGAGCAGTACTTC.